Listed below are T cell receptor beta chains from one sample, sequenced in a study of blood T cell repertoires in COVID-19. Here immunoSEQ multiplex PCR was the method, and the copy in TCRdb shows in-frame clones only, minus some. The sample records some 50,000 clones, just over 85% being singletons. The sequenced sample was peripheral blood. The source of these receptors is a man older than 75 with acute or convalescent COVID-19. Each CDR3 is given with its conserved first and last residue. Fields, in order: J gene, V gene, clone size, D gene, CDR3 DNA, CDR3 protein. A D gene is named only where the DNA matches it firmly. Clone size appears in some rows only: once, few, many, or a class for an expanded clone.

j_gene: TRBJ2-1; v_gene: TRBV13; abundance: -; d_gene: TRBD2; CDR3nt: TGTGCCAGCAGCCAAGTCGGGCGGGGGGGCAATGAGCAGTTCTTC; CDR3aa: CASSQVGRGGNEQFF
j_gene: TRBJ2-5; v_gene: TRBV5-1; abundance: once; d_gene: TRBD2; CDR3nt: TGCGCCAGCAGCTTGGGCCTAGCGGGGGGGCAAGAGACCCAGTACTTC; CDR3aa: CASSLGLAGGQETQYF
j_gene: TRBJ2-7; v_gene: TRBV19; abundance: -; d_gene: TRBD2; CDR3nt: TGTGCCAGTAGTATAGACAGCGGGGAAAGGGAGCAGTACTTC; CDR3aa: CASSIDSGEREQYF
j_gene: TRBJ2-5; v_gene: TRBV7-9; abundance: -; d_gene: TRBD1; CDR3nt: TGTGCCAGCAGCCCGACAGGGATGGAGACCCAGTACTTC; CDR3aa: CASSPTGMETQYF
j_gene: TRBJ2-2; v_gene: TRBV11-1; abundance: -; d_gene: -; CDR3nt: TGTGCCAGCAGGGGGGGGAACACCGGGGAGCTGTTTTTT; CDR3aa: CASRGGNTGELFF
j_gene: TRBJ2-1; v_gene: TRBV7-8; abundance: -; d_gene: TRBD1; CDR3nt: TGTGCCAGCAGCTCTAACAGGGGAACCTACAATGAGCAGTTCTTC; CDR3aa: CASSSNRGTYNEQFF
j_gene: TRBJ2-7; v_gene: TRBV5-1; abundance: -; d_gene: TRBD1; CDR3nt: TGCGCCAGCAGCTTGAACAGGGGGCAATTCGAGCAGTACTTC; CDR3aa: CASSLNRGQFEQYF
j_gene: TRBJ2-5; v_gene: TRBV9; abundance: -; d_gene: TRBD2; CDR3nt: TGTGCCAGCAGCGTAGAGGCTAGCGGGGGGCTGCAAGAGACCCAGTACTTC; CDR3aa: CASSVEASGGLQETQYF
j_gene: TRBJ2-2; v_gene: TRBV2; abundance: -; d_gene: -; CDR3nt: TGTGCCAGCAAATCCCGGGTTCAGGGGAACGGGGAGCTGTTTTTT; CDR3aa: CASKSRVQGNGELFF
j_gene: TRBJ2-3; v_gene: TRBV5-1; abundance: -; d_gene: TRBD2; CDR3nt: TGCGCCAGCAGCTCCAGCGGGGGGGCAGATACGCAGTATTTT; CDR3aa: CASSSSGGADTQYF
j_gene: TRBJ1-2; v_gene: TRBV5-6; abundance: -; d_gene: -; CDR3nt: TGTGCCAGCAGCCTCGACCCCGGGGGTGGCTACACCTTC; CDR3aa: CASSLDPGGGYTF
j_gene: TRBJ2-7; v_gene: TRBV9; abundance: -; d_gene: TRBD1; CDR3nt: TGTGCCAGCAGCGGCGACAGGGGGCGCGGTGCCTACGAGCAGTACTTC; CDR3aa: CASSGDRGRGAYEQYF
j_gene: TRBJ1-6; v_gene: TRBV4-3; abundance: few; d_gene: -; CDR3nt: TGCGCCAGCAGCCAGCCCCCAAGGGGTAACTCCTATAATTCACCCCTCCACTTT; CDR3aa: CASSQPPRGNSYNSPLHF
j_gene: TRBJ1-1; v_gene: TRBV27; abundance: -; d_gene: -; CDR3nt: TGTGCCAGCAGTTTTAGAAGTAACAGCATGAACACTGAAGCTTTCTTT; CDR3aa: CASSFRSNSMNTEAFF
j_gene: TRBJ1-6; v_gene: TRBV7-9; abundance: -; d_gene: TRBD1; CDR3nt: TGTGCCAGCAGCCGGGACAGTCTACGAAATTCACCCCTCCACTTT; CDR3aa: CASSRDSLRNSPLHF
j_gene: TRBJ1-2; v_gene: TRBV5-5; abundance: once; d_gene: -; CDR3nt: TGTGCCAGCAGTTGGGACATTAACTATGGCTACACCTTC; CDR3aa: CASSWDINYGYTF
j_gene: TRBJ1-2; v_gene: TRBV15; abundance: -; d_gene: -; CDR3nt: TGTGCCACCGGGAAGGGGGACATAACGGTTGGCTACACCTTC; CDR3aa: CATGKGDITVGYTF
j_gene: TRBJ2-2; v_gene: TRBV5-5; abundance: -; d_gene: TRBD1; CDR3nt: TGTGCCAGCAGTCAGACAGGGGAAACCGGGGAGCTGTTTTTT; CDR3aa: CASSQTGETGELFF
j_gene: TRBJ1-2; v_gene: TRBV14; abundance: -; d_gene: -; CDR3nt: TGTGCCAGCAGCCCCGGCGGGCATGGCTACACCTTC; CDR3aa: CASSPGGHGYTF